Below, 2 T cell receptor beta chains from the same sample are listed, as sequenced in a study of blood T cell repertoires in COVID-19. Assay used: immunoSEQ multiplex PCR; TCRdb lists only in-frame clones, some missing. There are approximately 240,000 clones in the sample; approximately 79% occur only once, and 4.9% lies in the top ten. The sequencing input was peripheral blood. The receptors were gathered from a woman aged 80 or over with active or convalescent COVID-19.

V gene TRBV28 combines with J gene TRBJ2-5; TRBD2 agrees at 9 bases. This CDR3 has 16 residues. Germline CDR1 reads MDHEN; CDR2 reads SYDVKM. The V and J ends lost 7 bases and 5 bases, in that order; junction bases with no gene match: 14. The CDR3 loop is CASNLAGGGARETQYF. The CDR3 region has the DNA TGTGCCAGCAATCTTGCGGGCGGGGGGGCCCGGGAGACCCAGTACTTC.

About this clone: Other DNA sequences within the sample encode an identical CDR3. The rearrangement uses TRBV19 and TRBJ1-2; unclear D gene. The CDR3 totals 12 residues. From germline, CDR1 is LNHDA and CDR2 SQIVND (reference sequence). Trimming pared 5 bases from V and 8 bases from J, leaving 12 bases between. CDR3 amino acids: CASSARERGYTF. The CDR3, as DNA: TGTGCCAGTAGTGCGAGGGAAAGGGGCTACACCTTC.